The sequence of this T cell receptor (beta chain) was determined in a study of blood T cell repertoires in COVID-19 (dated by TCRdb to about 2020). In the study overall: Samples covering the acute and convalescent phases of COVID-19 were provided by collaborators in the United States, Italy and Spain. The material from the prospective study consisted of cDNA or gDNA derived from T cells, B-cell-depleted T cells, or PBMCs. Deeply sampled blood TCRbeta repertoires from subjects exposed to, actively infected with, or recovered from COVID-19 were included in the dataset. The repertoires were released in a freely available public database intended as a resource for research on the immune response to SARS-CoV-2. The samples were drawn from the first 160 participants of the ongoing ImmuneRACE study and from 1,200 or so subjects provided by 6 global collaborators. Nearly every sample came with metadata listing a de-identified subject ID, COVID-19 status, age in years and sex. Where HLA class I and class II types were available, the types were taken from metadata supplied by the sample provider, not from assay-based typing. General conclusions and limits of the study: The amount of clinical and demographic metadata varied by source and participant and was provided uncurated.

About this clone: Its antigen has not been determined. The input lacks base qualities; no much larger clone sits a single base away.

The immunoSEQ Assay, a bias-controlled multiplex PCR, was used to amplify TCRbeta CDR3 regions from genomic DNA. The paper's processing steps were these. Within the assay, amplification of reference gene primers was used to estimate how many nucleated cells each sample contained. Sequence reads were collapsed and filtered to measure the absolute abundance of every unique TCRbeta CDR3 rearrangement. For each sample, productive Simpson clonality was calculated by taking the square root of Simpson's diversity index across productive rearrangements. The clones in this table, taken by TCRdb from immuneACCESS, are in-frame only. Not every clone is retained; where verified, under half of the shortfall comes from an unresolved V gene, and the cause of the rest is unknown. Clone size and the V and J calls come from that table; the DNA yielded D and trimming. The sample table holds about 270,000 clones, of which about 88% were seen once. The leading ten clones occupy around 1.6% of the sample.

In Seattle, one collaborating source enrolled patients while the infection was active and tracked those patients longitudinally over the course of disease. The collaborating institutions used their own protocols to collect whole blood in K2EDTA tubes. For TCRbeta analysis, collaborators shipped samples in one of three forms: frozen whole blood, isolated PBMCs, or DNA extracted from either of those sample types. The source is a human donor with COVID-19, enrolled during active disease. The donor label of this sample is uncertain. The specimen sequenced was peripheral blood.

The CDR3 in this case is CASSEGSGGSSYNEQFF. At the DNA level, the sequence is TGTGCCAGCAGTGAAGGCAGCGGGGGGAGCTCCTACAATGAGCAGTTCTTC. The rearrangement combines TRBV6-1 with TRBJ2-1, with 9 bases aligning to TRBD2. The CDR3 runs 17 amino acids, cysteine and phenylalanine included. The read is trimmed to its CDR3 DNA, 51 bases read in frame from base 1. Compared with germline, V lacks 1 base and J lacks 0 bases; bases without a gene match: 4. From the germline V gene, CDR1 is MNHNS and CDR2 is SASEGT.